This T cell receptor beta chain was captured in a study of T cell responses to AZD1222 COVID-19 vaccine. Study-wide points: The repertoires were collected only after the peak T cell response. Recipients of two AZD1222 doses showed rising Spike-specific TCR breadth and depth. Nearly half of unique spike-specific TCRs reportedly avoided B.1.351 and B.1.1.7 mutated regions. At study baseline, merely a handful of AZD1222 recipients were seropositive.

The CDR3 loop spans 15 amino acids. The germline CDR1 and CDR2 sequences are ENHRY and SYGVKD. V lost 2 bases, J lost 7 bases, and 3 bases stayed unmatched. Assay: immunoSEQ multiplex PCR; the TCRdb copy retains only in-frame clones and omits some. The sample lists 110,000 to 150,000 clones, approximately 83% seen once, with approximately 8% in the top ten. As to this clone: The antigen is undetermined.

The receptor's source is an adult in good health. The sample in question was peripheral blood, obtained on day 0 of AZD1222 vaccination. This rearrangement joins TRBV10-3 to TRBJ1-6; 9 nucleotides match TRBD1. The CDR3, as DNA: TGTGCCATCAGTGAGACAGGGGGCCTCAATTCACCCCTCCACTTT. As protein: CAISETGGLNSPLHF.